The clone carrying this T cell receptor beta chain was seen many times. Antigen unknown. The data are from a study of T cells in Graves' hyperthyroidism and ophthalmopathy. Amplification of TCR beta CDR3 regions used RNA as the template. The HTBI set primed first-round TCR CDR3 RT-PCR. TCRdb itself ran the multiplex PCR reads through MiXCR, one entry per CDR3 protein. The sample has hundreds of thousands of distinct CDR3 sequences; more than 15% are singletons. There are 14 residues in the CDR3. Trimming pared 2 bases from V and 3 bases from J, leaving 11 bases between. Per the germline V gene, CDR1 is SGHTS and CDR2 is YDEGEE. Study-level points and caveats: Most expanded thyroid clonotypes above 0.001 also appeared in blood.

The blood sample dates from first hyperthyroidism diagnosis, preceding any ophthalmopathy symptoms. The sample taken for sequencing was blood. This TCR was sampled from a woman aged 18-29 years with Graves' hyperthyroidism that later progressed to Graves' ophthalmopathy. The chain carries TRBV5-8 and TRBJ2-5; no reliable D call. CDR3 nucleotides: TGTGCCAGCAGCTTCGACTCCAGAGAAGAGACCCAGTACTTC. Translated: CASSFDSREETQYF.